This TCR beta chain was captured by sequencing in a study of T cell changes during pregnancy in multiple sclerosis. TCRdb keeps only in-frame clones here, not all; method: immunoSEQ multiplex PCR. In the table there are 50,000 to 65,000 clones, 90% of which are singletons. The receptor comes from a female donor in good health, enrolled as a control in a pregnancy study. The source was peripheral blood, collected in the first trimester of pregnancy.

The CDR3 here is CASSEAAGFANGYTF. CDR3 DNA: TGTGCCAGCAGTGAAGCGGCGGGTTTCGCCAATGGCTACACCTTC. This chain links TRBV2 with TRBJ1-2; D not resolved. V was shortened by 0 bases and J by 6 bases, with 14 bases between the two germline ends. The germline gives CDR1 SNHLY, CDR2 FYNNEI. The CDR3 sequence is 15 residues long.